This passage covers 32 T cell receptor beta chains from one sample sequenced in a study of T-cell reconstitution after alpha-beta-depleted transplantation in children. Researchers prepared the TCRbeta library using unique molecular identifiers, the study reports. MiXCR was run by TCRdb on the PCR reads, yielding one entry per CDR3 protein. This sample has around 410,000 distinct CDR3 sequences, with roughly 11% found just once. The specimen comprised PBMCs from the stem cell graft donor, sampled from the stem cell graft. These receptors all stem from a human donor who donated a stem cell graft to a child with acute myeloid leukemia.

This chain connects TRBV7-2 to TRBJ2-1; 11 bases agree with TRBD2. Germline assignment: CDR1 SGHTA and CDR2 FQGNSA. This CDR3 is 16 amino acids long. The ends lost 4 bases at V and 5 bases at J; junction bases unmatched: 7. The chain's CDR3 is CASSSRGTSGHNEQFF. The CDR3 bases are TGTGCCAGCAGCTCCAGGGGGACTAGCGGCCACAATGAGCAGTTCTTC.

The rearrangement uses TRBV25-1 and TRBJ2-2, with a possible D match to TRBD2 (5 bases). V dropped 6 bases and J dropped 5 bases, with 7 bases sitting between them. The CDR3 has 12 residues. The V gene's germline CDR1 is MGHDK and CDR2 SYGVNS. The CDR3 DNA reads as TGTGCCAGCAGGGACTTTACCGGGGAGCTGTTTTTT. Residues: CASRDFTGELFF.

V gene TRBV6-1 combines with J gene TRBJ1-2, with D unresolved. Trimming cost V 3 bases and J 7 bases, with 15 bases left between them. The CDR3 extends over 14 amino acids. Germline CDR1 is MNHNS and CDR2 is SASEGT. Here the CDR3 DNA reads TGTGCCAGCAGTGACTGGGGTCTGGGAGGTGGCTACACCTTC. It encodes CASSDWGLGGGYTF.

This chain links TRBV29-1 with TRBJ1-4; 8 nucleotides match TRBD1. The trim removed 6 bases at V and 4 bases at J, leaving 10 bases unmatched. There are 15 residues in the CDR3. Germline lookup yields CDR1 SQVTM and CDR2 ANQGSEA. DNA of the CDR3: TGCAGCGTGATACTTGGACAGGGCCGTAATGAAAAACTGTTTTTT. Amino acid sequence: CSVILGQGRNEKLFF.

The table lists this clonotype with many counts. The gene calls are TRBV29-1 and TRBJ1-4; 7 positions match TRBD1. CDR1 and CDR2 (germline): SQVTM, ANQGSEA. The CDR3 has 14 amino acids. With 6 bases clipped from V and 3 bases from J, the junction kept 7 bases outside the gene matches. CDR3 region: CSVQRQGPNEKLFF. The CDR3 bases are TGCAGCGTGCAGCGACAGGGACCTAATGAAAAACTGTTTTTT.

This clonotype was counted ten times or more. In nucleotides, the CDR3 is TGTGCCACCGGACAGCCTCAAGAGACCCAGTACTTC. It yields the protein CATGQPQETQYF. The rearrangement links TRBV10-3 to TRBJ2-5; D might be TRBD1 (6 bases). CDR1 and CDR2 from the germline V gene are ENHRY and SYGVKD. V was cut by 10 bases and J by 2 bases, with 11 bases left in between. The CDR3 totals 12 residues.

The chain uses TRBV6-5 and TRBJ2-4, with 10 bases matching TRBD1. The junction had 1 base not matched to a gene; V was cut back by 0 bases and J by 8 bases. There are 14 residues in the CDR3. Looked up from germline, CDR1 is MNHEY and CDR2 is SVGAGI. CDR3 in amino acids: CASSYSGQGYIQYF. The CDR3 DNA reads TGTGCCAGCAGTTACTCGGGACAGGGGTACATTCAGTACTTC.

Ten or more counts support this clonotype. The chain employs TRBV10-3 and TRBJ2-3; TRBD1 agrees at 9 bases. CDR3 length equals 15 residues. CDR1 and CDR2 (germline): ENHRY, SYGVKD. With V trimmed by 5 bases and J by 6 bases, 9 bases remained unmatched. The CDR3 DNA is TGTGCCATCAGTAGGTCCACAGGGGGCGCCGATACGCAGTATTTT. Translating it yields CAISRSTGGADTQYF.

CDR3 region: CSARSEGQNIQYF. The DNA for the CDR3 is TGCAGTGCTAGGTCCGAGGGGCAGAACATTCAGTACTTC. The V call is TRBV20-1, the J call TRBJ2-4; the D call may be TRBD1 or TRBD2 (5 bases each). This CDR3 comprises 13 residues. Germline V gene lookup returns CDR1 DFQATT and CDR2 SNEGSKA (reference sequence). Trimming took 3 bases from V and 7 from J, leaving 13 bases between them.

This clonotype was picked up many times. The chain is built from TRBV7-2 and TRBJ1-1; TRBD1 might be the D (5 bases). This CDR3 contains 13 residues. CDR1 and CDR2 (germline): SGHTA, FQGNSA. Trimming left V 4 bases short and J 6 bases short, with 12 bases between. The CDR3 region is CASSSQVLAEAFF. CDR3 DNA: TGTGCCAGCAGCTCACAGGTTCTCGCTGAAGCTTTCTTT.

This chain uses TRBV12-3 or TRBV12-4 with TRBJ2-7; D remains unclear. This CDR3 spans 13 amino acids. V gave up 3 bases and J gave up 3 bases, with 9 bases separating them. In DNA, the CDR3 is TGTGCCAGCAGTTTGAATGAGCGCTACGAGCAGTACGTC. This encodes CASSLNERYEQYV.

This sequence joins TRBV20-1 and TRBJ2-7; D possibly corresponds to TRBD1 (6 bases). Trimming took 4 bases from V and 2 from J, leaving 15 bases between them. The CDR3 is 14 amino acids. In germline, CDR1 is DFQATT, CDR2 SNEGSKA (reference sequence). CDR3 amino acids: CSAKPGHHPYEQYF. DNA for the CDR3: TGCAGTGCTAAACCGGGACATCACCCCTACGAGCAGTACTTC.

This clonotype turned up a few times. The V gene is TRBV5-1, the J gene TRBJ1-4, with D perhaps matching TRBD1 (5 bases). Germline V CDR1 and CDR2: SGHRS, YFSETQ. V gave up 2 bases and J gave up 7 bases, with 15 bases separating them. The CDR3 runs to 15 residues. The CDR3 DNA is TGCGCCAGCAGCTTTCAGACCGGGGGGACTGAAAAACTGTTTTTT. Translating it yields CASSFQTGGTEKLFF.

CDR3 protein: CASSLSGADYEQYV. The CDR3 DNA follows: TGTGCCAGCAGTTTATCAGGGGCGGACTACGAGCAGTACGTC. The chain links TRBV27 to TRBJ2-7; possible D gene TRBD1, 5 bases. Germline V gives CDR1 MNHEY, CDR2 SMNVEV (reference sequence). This CDR3 is built from 14 residues. The V gene lost 0 bases and the J gene lost 3 bases, with 9 bases spanning the gap.

This clonotype appeared many times. The chain is built from TRBV7-6 and TRBJ2-1; the D is unclear. Germline V gene lookup returns CDR1 SGHVS and CDR2 FNYEAQ. Deletions cut 1 base from V and 6 bases from J, with 19 bases between. The CDR3 has 17 amino acids. CDR3 nucleotides: TGTGCCAGCAGCTTAGGACGACCGGTACCAACAAGCAATGAGCAGTTCTTC. This sequence encodes CASSLGRPVPTSNEQFF.

This clonotype occurred a few times. The V gene is TRBV13, the J gene TRBJ2-3; the D gene is possibly TRBD1 (5 bases). Trimming left V 0 bases short and J 1 base short, with 8 bases between. CDR1 and CDR2 (germline): PRHDT, FYEKMQ (reference sequence). The CDR3 sequence is 15 residues long. The CDR3 region is CASSLGGQGTDTQYF. CDR3 bases: TGTGCCAGCAGCTTAGGGGGGCAGGGCACAGATACGCAGTATTTT.

A few counts support this clonotype. The rearrangement uses TRBV5-1 and TRBJ2-3; 8 bases align to TRBD2. The germline gives CDR1 SGHRS, CDR2 YFSETQ. The CDR3 loop spans 16 amino acids. The V segment lost 0 bases and the J segment 5 bases; nucleotides outside the gene matches: 8. CDR3 DNA: TGCGCCAGCAGCTTGGGTACGGGAGGGCCTGGAGATACGCAGTATTTT. It yields the protein CASSLGTGGPGDTQYF.

This clonotype was found a few times. The chain has TRBV20-1 and TRBJ1-5, with TRBD1 as a possible D gene (5 bases). The CDR3 extends over 13 amino acids. Looked up from germline, CDR1 is DFQATT and CDR2 is SNEGSKA (reference sequence). V lost 5 bases to trimming and J lost 3 bases, with 11 bases between them. The CDR3 region has the DNA TGCAGTGCTTATGACAGTAACAATCAGCCCCAGCATTTT. It codes for CSAYDSNNQPQHF.

CDR3 amino acids: CASSFLAGGADEQFF. The DNA of the CDR3 is TGTGCCAGCAGTTTTTTAGCGGGGGGCGCGGATGAGCAGTTCTTC. V usage is TRBV12-3 or TRBV12-4 and J usage is TRBJ2-1, with 10 positions matching TRBD2. The CDR3 covers 15 residues. Unmatched junction bases numbered 7, after V lost 3 bases and J lost 8 bases.

This clonotype was seen repeatedly, ten times or more. The chain employs TRBV11-1 and TRBJ2-7, with D possibly being TRBD1 (6 bases). The germline CDR1 and CDR2 sequences are SGHAT and FQDESV (reference sequence). The CDR3 contains 16 residues. V lost 5 bases, J lost 0 bases, and 17 bases lay in between. The chain's CDR3 is CASSPRGTFSSYEQYF. In DNA, the CDR3 is TGTGCCAGCAGCCCTAGGGGGACATTCAGCTCCTACGAGCAGTACTTC.

A few counts support this clonotype. V and J are TRBV7-2 and TRBJ2-7, with TRBD1 matching over 8 bases. The CDR3 consists of 14 residues. Germline V gene lookup returns CDR1 SGHTA and CDR2 FQGNSA. The trim removed 2 bases at V and 4 bases at J, leaving 4 bases unmatched. The CDR3 protein is CASSLSQGAYEQYV. The CDR3 DNA follows: TGTGCCAGCAGCTTAAGCCAGGGGGCTTACGAGCAGTACGTC.

This chain connects TRBV3-1 to TRBJ2-1; a weak D match, TRBD2 (6 bases). With 1 base removed from V and 8 bases from J, the gap between germline ends came to 15 bases. CDR3 size: 15 residues. Germline V gives CDR1 LGHDT, CDR2 YNNKEL (reference sequence). CDR3: CASSQGGRDWDEQFF. CDR3 DNA: TGTGCCAGCAGCCAAGGGGGCAGGGACTGGGATGAGCAGTTCTTC.

This clonotype was counted many times. The V call is TRBV18, the J call TRBJ1-6, with D hard to call. Germline V gene data show CDR1 as KGHSH and CDR2 as LQKENI. With 2 bases removed from V and 7 bases from J, the gap between germline ends came to 9 bases. This CDR3 has 14 amino acids. This CDR3 is CASSPRSTNSPLHF. CDR3 nucleotides: TGTGCCAGCTCACCAAGAAGTACAAATTCACCCCTCCACTTT.

The table lists this clonotype with a few counts. This chain uses TRBV11-2 with TRBJ1-2, with D perhaps matching TRBD1 (5 bases). Trimming shortened V by 0 bases and J by 2 bases, and 16 bases separated the two germline ends. Germline CDR1 is SGHAT and CDR2 is FQNNGV. CDR3 length: 17 amino acids. This chain's CDR3 is CASSLDHGGLTNYGYTF. The CDR3 coding sequence is TGTGCCAGCAGCTTAGATCACGGGGGGTTGACGAACTATGGCTACACCTTC. The whole variable domain, filled in from reference TRBV11-2 and TRBJ1-2, reads EAGVAQSPRYKIIEKRQSVAFWCNPISGHATLYWYQQILGQGPKLLIQFQNNGVVDDSQLPKDRFSAERLKGVDSTLKIQPAKLEDSAVYLCASSLDHGGLTNYGYTFGSGTRLTVV.

Turning to this clonotype: This clone may be a read error of a much larger clone one base away. This rearrangement joins TRBV29-1 to TRBJ2-2; unclear D gene. There are 15 residues in the CDR3. In germline, CDR1 is SQVTM, CDR2 ANQGSEA. Trimming cost V 7 bases and J 0 bases, with 15 bases left between them. The CDR3, as DNA: TGCAGCGCTGAGGCGTCGGGTACGAACACCGGGGAGCTGTTTTTT. This gives the protein CSAEASGTNTGELFF.

This chain connects TRBV27 to TRBJ2-3; 10 nucleotides agree with TRBD2. Germline CDR1 is MNHEY and CDR2 is SMNVEV (reference sequence). J gave up 2 bases and V 0 bases, and 2 bases lay outside the gene matches. This CDR3 is built from 16 residues. The DNA of the CDR3 is TGTGCCAGCAGTTTATCCGGACTAGCGGTCACAGATACGCAGTATTTT. This translates into CASSLSGLAVTDTQYF.

This clonotype was observed a single time. V gene TRBV4-2 combines with J gene TRBJ1-4; 11 bases agree with TRBD1. The J segment lost 10 bases and the V segment lost 3 bases, leaving 7 bases of the junction unmatched. The CDR3 length is 15 residues. Germline V gene sequence: CDR1 LGHNA, CDR2 YNFKEQ. The CDR3 sequence: CASSHTWDRGSKLFF. In nucleotides, the CDR3 is TGTGCCAGCAGCCACACATGGGACAGGGGGTCAAAACTGTTTTTT.

This clonotype was found many times. The chain has TRBV7-2 and TRBJ2-3, with a possible D match to TRBD2 (6 bases). Trimming stripped 1 base from V and 1 base from J, with 12 bases between. Germline CDR1 is SGHTA and CDR2 is FQGNSA. The CDR3 length is 16 residues. Here the CDR3 reads CASSLVFSSGTDTQYF. The CDR3 nucleotides read TGTGCCAGCAGCTTAGTCTTTTCTAGCGGCACAGATACGCAGTATTTT.

This clonotype was seen a handful of times. V and J are TRBV27 and TRBJ2-1, with 9 bases identical to TRBD1. The junction had 5 bases not matched to a gene; V was cut back by 2 bases and J by 9 bases. CDR1 is MNHEY, CDR2 SMNVEV, per germline (reference sequence). This CDR3 region has 14 residues. The CDR3 DNA reads TGTGCCAGCAGTTTAAGGGGACAGGGTATTGAGCAGTTCTTC. Its translation: CASSLRGQGIEQFF.

This clonotype was recorded a few times. The V and J genes are TRBV5-8 and TRBJ2-7, with D unresolved. Germline lookup yields CDR1 SGHTS and CDR2 YDEGEE. The V gene lost 7 bases and the J gene lost 5 bases, with 10 bases spanning the gap. The CDR3 sequence is 11 residues long. The CDR3, as DNA: TGTGCCAGCCTTAAAAGCGACGAGCAGTACGTC. Encoded protein: CASLKSDEQYV.

This clonotype was detected only a few times. The chain couples TRBV5-1 to TRBJ2-3, with 10 bases identical to TRBD1. In germline, CDR1 is SGHRS, CDR2 YFSETQ. With 4 bases clipped from V and 6 bases from J, the junction kept 5 bases outside the gene matches. CDR3 length: 14 residues. This CDR3 reads CASSVGQGMDTQYF. The CDR3 DNA follows: TGCGCCAGCAGCGTGGGACAGGGGATGGATACGCAGTATTTT.

In this sample, this clonotype turned up a few times. The V call is TRBV7-2, the J call TRBJ1-5, with 9 bases aligning to TRBD1. Trimming at V came to 6 bases and at J to 7 bases, leaving 4 bases not matched to a gene. The CDR3 runs 13 residues. Looked up from germline, CDR1 is SGHTA and CDR2 is FQGNSA. In DNA, the CDR3 is TGTGCCAGCAGAATGGACAGGGGCCAGCCCCAGCATTTT. It specifies CASRMDRGQPQHF. The whole variable domain, filled in from reference TRBV7-2 and TRBJ1-5, reads GAGVSQSPSNKVTEKGKDVELRCDPISGHTALYWYRQSLGQGLEFLIYFQGNSAPDKSGLPSDRFSAERTGGSVSTLTIQRTQQEDSAVYLCASRMDRGQPQHFGDGTRLSIL.